Sequencing of this TCR beta chain was carried out in a study of cytomegalovirus exposure and HLA in healthy donors. General study points: In a later analysis, V- and J-gene trimming of beta chains associated with a DCLRE1C missense variant, replicated independently.

Per germline, CDR1 MNHNS and CDR2 SASEGT. The ends lost 8 bases at V and 2 bases at J; junction bases unmatched: 5. CDR3 size: 15 residues. A multiplex PCR was run with 60 Vbeta primers and 13 Jbeta primers. Profiling relied on immunoSEQ multiplex PCR, and the TCRdb table lists in-frame clones only, not all of them. Among approximately 93,000 clones, under 90% were seen once, and the ten largest hold under 4%. Turning to this clone: Its antigen is undetermined.

The receptor was isolated from a man over 45 in good health and CMV-seronegative. Sequencing used PBMCs. The chain combines TRBV6-1 with TRBJ2-2; 10 nucleotides match TRBD2. CDR3 protein: CASLGLAENTGELFF. DNA for the CDR3: TGTGCCAGCCTTGGACTAGCGGAAAACACCGGGGAGCTGTTTTTT.